This T cell receptor beta chain was retrieved from a study of blood T cell repertoires in COVID-19. On the study more broadly: PBMCs, B-cell-depleted T cells, or T cells provided the cDNA or gDNA that made up the material.

In the original workflow: It was from reference gene primer amplification that nucleated cell counts were estimated. Assay used: immunoSEQ multiplex PCR; TCRdb lists only in-frame clones, some missing. Clone size and V and J calls were adopted from that table, with D and trimming inferred from the DNA. The sample includes approximately 81,000 clones, roughly four fifths seen only once; the top ten take over 7%. The CDR3 is made up of 15 amino acids. V shed 8 bases and J 0 bases; nucleotides not matched to a gene: 7. The germline gives CDR1 MNHEY, CDR2 SVGAGI. Sequencing used peripheral blood. The rearrangement uses TRBV6-5 and TRBJ1-5, with 7 bases aligning to TRBD1. The TCR was taken from a human donor in a cohort sampled during active COVID-19. The CDR3 is CASSGDRYSNQPQHF. The CDR3 DNA is TGTGCCAGCTCCGGGGACAGATATAGCAATCAGCCCCAGCATTTT.